Listed here are 3 T cell receptor beta chains from one sample, sequenced in a study of control samples from healthy donors and cancer patients. Sequenced by immunoSEQ multiplex PCR; TCRdb stores in-frame clones only, minus some. The sample consists of 55,000 to 75,000 clones, 70% to 90% of them appearing once. The source material was PBMCs. Receptor source: a woman aged 50 to 65 with head and neck cancer.

The chain links TRBV7-8 to TRBJ2-2; the D gene is possibly TRBD2 (5 bases). With 1 base removed from V and 3 bases from J, the gap between germline ends came to 6 bases. The CDR3 runs to 14 residues. From germline, CDR1 is SGHVS and CDR2 FQNEAQ. This CDR3 reads CASSLDGDTGELFF. CDR3 coding DNA: TGTGCCAGCAGCTTAGACGGGGACACCGGGGAGCTGTTTTTT.

V and J are TRBV5-1 and TRBJ2-5, with 11 bases identical to TRBD2. This CDR3 region has 16 residues. Germline V gene data show CDR1 as SGHRS and CDR2 as YFSETQ. V lost 3 bases to trimming and J lost 5 bases; unmatched junction nucleotides: 9. CDR3 in DNA: TGCGCCAGCAGCTCGGGACTAGCGGCCCCCCTCGAGACCCAGTACTTC. It is translated as CASSSGLAAPLETQYF.

This chain connects TRBV29-1 to TRBJ2-7, with TRBD2 matching 7 bases. CDR3 length: 13 residues. J gave up 3 bases and V 1 base, and 3 bases lay outside the gene matches. Germline CDR1 and CDR2: SQVTM and ANQGSEA. CDR3: CSVEGAGVYEQYF. The CDR3 nucleotides read TGCAGCGTTGAAGGGGCGGGGGTCTACGAGCAGTACTTC.